This TCR beta chain was observed in a study of CD8 T cells in ankylosing spondylitis. General study points: It appeared that ankylosing spondylitis blood was characterized by a TCR beta motif of several highly homologous variants. Clones linked with disease were CD8+ and fairly uncommon in the peripheral blood.

Libraries for TCR beta were made by quantitative 5'-RACE with molecular barcodes. Using its own MiXCR run on the 5' RACE reads, TCRdb lists one record per CDR3 protein. Here the sample spans 450,000 or so distinct CDR3 sequences, roughly 26% being singletons. The CDR3 runs 16 residues. V lost 2 bases, J lost 5 bases, and 8 bases stayed unmatched. Germline assignment: CDR1 KGHSH and CDR2 LQKENI. As concerns this clonotype: The antigen is unknown.

The clonotype comes from a male donor with ankylosing spondylitis. The rearrangement links TRBV18 to TRBJ2-5, with TRBD1 identical over 10 bases. Sequencing input: blood, either unsorted or a sorted T cell fraction (not recorded which). The CDR3 nucleotides read TGTGCCAGCTCACCAAGACAGGGGGCTTTCGGGGAGACCCAGTACTTC. Its protein product is CASSPRQGAFGETQYF.